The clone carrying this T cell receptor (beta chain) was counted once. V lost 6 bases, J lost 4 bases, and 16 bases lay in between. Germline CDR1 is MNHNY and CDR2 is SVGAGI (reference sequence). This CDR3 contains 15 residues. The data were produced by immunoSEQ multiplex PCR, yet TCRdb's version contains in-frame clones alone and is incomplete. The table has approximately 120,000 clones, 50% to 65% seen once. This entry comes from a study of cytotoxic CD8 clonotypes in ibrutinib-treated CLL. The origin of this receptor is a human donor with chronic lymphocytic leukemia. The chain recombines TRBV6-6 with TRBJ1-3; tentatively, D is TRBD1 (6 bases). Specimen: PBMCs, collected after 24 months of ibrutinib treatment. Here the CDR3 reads CASSLGGAAGNTIYF. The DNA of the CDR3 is TGTGCCAGCAGCCTAGGGGGGGCTGCAGGAAACACCATATATTTT.